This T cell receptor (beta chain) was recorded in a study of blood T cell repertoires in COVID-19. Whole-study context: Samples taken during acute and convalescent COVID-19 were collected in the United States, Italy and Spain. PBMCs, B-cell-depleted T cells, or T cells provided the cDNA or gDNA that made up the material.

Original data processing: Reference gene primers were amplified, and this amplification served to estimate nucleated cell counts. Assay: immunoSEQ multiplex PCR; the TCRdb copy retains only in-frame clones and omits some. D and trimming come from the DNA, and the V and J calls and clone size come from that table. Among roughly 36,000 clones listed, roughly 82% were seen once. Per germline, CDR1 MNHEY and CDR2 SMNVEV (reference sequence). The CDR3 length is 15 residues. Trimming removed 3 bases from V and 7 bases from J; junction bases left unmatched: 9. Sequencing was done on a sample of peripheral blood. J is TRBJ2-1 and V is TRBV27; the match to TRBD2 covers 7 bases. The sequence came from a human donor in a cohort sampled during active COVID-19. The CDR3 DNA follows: TGTGCCAGCAGTTTGGGCCCTTCCGGGGGGAATGAGCAGTTCTTC. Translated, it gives CASSLGPSGGNEQFF.